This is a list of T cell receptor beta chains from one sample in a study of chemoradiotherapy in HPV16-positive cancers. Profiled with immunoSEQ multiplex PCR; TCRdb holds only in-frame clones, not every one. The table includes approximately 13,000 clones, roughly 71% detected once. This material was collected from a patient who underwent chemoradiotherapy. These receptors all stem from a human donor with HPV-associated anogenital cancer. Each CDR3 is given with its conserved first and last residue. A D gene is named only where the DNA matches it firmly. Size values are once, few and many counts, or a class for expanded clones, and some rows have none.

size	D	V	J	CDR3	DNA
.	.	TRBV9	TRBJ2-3	CASSEGGTGTDTQYF	TGTGCCAGCAGCGAGGGGGGGACAGGCACAGATACGCAGTATTTT
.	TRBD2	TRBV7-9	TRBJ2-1	CASSPPGLVYEQFF	TGTGCCAGCAGCCCACCGGGACTAGTCTATGAGCAGTTCTTC
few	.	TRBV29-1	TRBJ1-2	CSVRPQGNYGYTF	TGCAGCGTTCGTCCACAGGGAAACTATGGCTACACCTTC
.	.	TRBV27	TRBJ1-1	CASSVGRNTEAFF	TGTGCCAGCAGTGTAGGGCGGAACACTGAAGCTTTCTTT
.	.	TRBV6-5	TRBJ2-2	CASLPTLGNTGELFF	TGTGCCAGCCTTCCTACATTAGGGAACACCGGGGAGCTGTTTTTT
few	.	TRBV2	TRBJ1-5	CASGGGARNQPQHF	TGTGCCAGCGGTGGGGGGGCTCGCAATCAGCCCCAGCATTTT
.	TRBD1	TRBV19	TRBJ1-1	CATSTGLSTEAFF	TGTGCCACTTCGACAGGGCTTAGCACTGAAGCTTTCTTT
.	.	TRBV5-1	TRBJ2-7	CASSLGAGPRNEQYF	TGCGCCAGCAGCTTGGGTGCGGGTCCCAGGAACGAGCAGTACTTC
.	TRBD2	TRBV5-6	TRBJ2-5	CASSLGLAGGKWQETQYF	TGTGCCAGCAGCTTGGGACTAGCGGGAGGGAAGTGGCAAGAGACCCAGTACTTC
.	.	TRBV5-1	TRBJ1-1	CASSFYGGGTEAFF	TGCGCCAGCAGCTTCTATGGAGGGGGCACTGAAGCTTTCTTT
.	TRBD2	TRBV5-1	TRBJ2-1	CASSLAGGPQQFF	TGCGCCAGCAGCTTAGCGGGAGGGCCGCAGCAGTTCTTC
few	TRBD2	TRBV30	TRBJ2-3	CAWGTSGGRFVLTDTQYF	TGTGCCTGGGGGACTAGCGGGGGACGGTTCGTCCTTACAGATACGCAGTATTTT
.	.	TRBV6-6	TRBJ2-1	CASNPARVGEQFF	TGTGCCAGCAACCCCGCTAGGGTAGGTGAGCAGTTCTTC
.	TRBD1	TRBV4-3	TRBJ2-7	CASSQGGTGGSYEQYF	TGCGCCAGCAGCCAAGGGGGGACAGGGGGCTCCTACGAGCAGTACTTC
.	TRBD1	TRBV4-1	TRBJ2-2	CASSQMDRVSNTGELFF	TGCGCCAGCAGCCAAATGGACAGGGTATCGAACACCGGGGAGCTGTTTTTT
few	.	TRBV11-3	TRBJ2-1	CASSLGPPETTRNEQFF	TGTGCCAGCAGCTTAGGACCCCCAGAGACGACACGCAATGAGCAGTTCTTC
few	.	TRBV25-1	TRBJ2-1	CASSEFDEQFF	TGTGCCAGCAGTGAATTTGATGAGCAGTTCTTC
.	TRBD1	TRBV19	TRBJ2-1	CASSPRTGFGEQFF	TGTGCCAGTAGTCCGAGGACAGGGTTCGGCGAGCAGTTCTTC
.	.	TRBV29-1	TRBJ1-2	CSVVRTAHGYTF	TGCAGCGTTGTTCGGACAGCCCATGGCTACACCTTC
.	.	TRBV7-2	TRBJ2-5	CASSKRRETQYF	TGTGCCAGCAGCAAACGGCGGGAGACCCAGTACTTC
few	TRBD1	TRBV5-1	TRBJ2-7	CASRTGFSHFYEQYF	TGCGCCAGCAGGACAGGGTTTAGTCACTTCTACGAGCAGTACTTC
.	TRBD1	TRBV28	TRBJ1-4	CASSLLGQATLNEKLFF	TGTGCCAGCAGTTTACTGGGACAGGCGACACTCAATGAAAAACTGTTTTTT
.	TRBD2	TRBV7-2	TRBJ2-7	CASSFSSLGAREEREQYF	TGTGCCAGCAGCTTCAGCTCCCTCGGCGCGCGGGAGGAGCGAGAGCAGTACTTC